These 15 T cell receptor beta chains originate from one sample sequenced in a study of blood T cell repertoires in COVID-19. The protocol was immunoSEQ multiplex PCR, while the TCRdb copy is restricted to in-frame clones and leaves out a portion. Counted here are approximately 200,000 clones, approximately 91% occurring once; the ten biggest clones make up around 2.8%. Sequenced sample: peripheral blood. Receptors originate from a woman aged 60-75 years with acute or convalescent COVID-19.

This clone was found once. The rearrangement links TRBV3-1 (or the pseudogene TRBV3-2) to TRBJ2-7; D may be TRBD1 (6 bases). Germline loops: CDR1 LGHDT, CDR2 YNNKEL (reference sequence). There are 13 residues in the CDR3. Trimming shortened V by 9 bases and J by 1 base, and 13 bases separated the two germline ends. The CDR3 loop reads CASRTRGSYEQYF. CDR3 nucleotide sequence: TGTGCCAGTCGTACCAGGGGTTCCTACGAGCAGTACTTC.

The chain joins TRBV9 to TRBJ1-4; 7 bases align to TRBD1. Germline-derived CDR1 and CDR2 are SGDLS and YYNGEE. The ends lost 5 bases at V and 4 bases at J; junction bases unmatched: 8. The CDR3 runs 15 residues. In DNA form, the CDR3 reads TGTGCCAGCAGTGACCTCCGGGACAGTAATGAAAAACTGTTTTTT. Translating gives CASSDLRDSNEKLFF. The whole variable domain, filled in from reference TRBV9 and TRBJ1-4, reads DSGVTQTPKHLITATGQRVTLRCSPRSGDLSVYWYQQSLDQGLQFLIQYYNGEERAKGNILERFSAQQFPDLHSELNLSSLELGDSALYFCASSDLRDSNEKLFFGSGTQLSVL.

The chain is built from TRBV10-1 and TRBJ2-3, with D tentatively TRBD2 (6 bases). The CDR3 is 14 amino acids. Trimming stripped 6 bases from V and 0 bases from J, with 10 bases between. From germline, CDR1 is WNHNN and CDR2 SYGVQD (reference sequence). DNA for the CDR3: TGCGCCAGCAGCAACGGGAGAAGCACAGATACGCAGTATTTT. This encodes CASSNGRSTDTQYF.

The chain links TRBV12-3 or TRBV12-4 to TRBJ1-2, with 8 positions matching TRBD1. This CDR3 has 13 residues. J lost 7 bases, V lost 6 bases, and 7 bases had no gene match. CDR3 sequence reads: CASSSDRVGGYTF. The CDR3 DNA reads as TGTGCCAGCAGCTCGGACAGGGTTGGTGGCTACACCTTC.

V is TRBV11-3 and J is TRBJ2-1; the match to TRBD2 covers 10 bases. The V and J ends lost 8 bases and 3 bases, in that order; junction bases with no gene match: 1. Looked up from germline, CDR1 is SGHNT and CDR2 is YENEEA. CDR3 length: 13 residues. The CDR3 loop is CASQREGYNEQFF. The CDR3 nucleotides are TGTGCCAGCCAGCGGGAGGGCTACAATGAGCAGTTCTTC.

The rearrangement links TRBV6-1 to TRBJ2-1, with D possibly matching TRBD1 (5 bases). Per germline, CDR1 MNHNS and CDR2 SASEGT. Trimming pared 0 bases from V and 7 bases from J, leaving 7 bases between. The CDR3 totals 13 residues. CDR3 sequence reads: CASSEAGVNEQFF. In DNA, the CDR3 is TGTGCCAGCAGTGAAGCAGGGGTGAATGAGCAGTTCTTC.

This clone has only one observation. For the CDR3, the DNA is TGTGCCTGGATCCCTAGGCGGGGAGGCTACACCTTC. This sequence encodes CAWIPRRGGYTF. The chain has TRBV30 and TRBJ1-2; no reliable D call. Germline V gene sequence: CDR1 GTSNPN, CDR2 SVGIG (reference sequence). Trimming stripped 4 bases from V and 8 bases from J, with 14 bases between. There are 12 residues in the CDR3.

In this sample, this clone turned up a few times. This chain uses TRBV10-3 with TRBJ2-3; D may be TRBD2 (6 bases). V lost 10 bases, J lost 4 bases, and 21 bases lay in between. Germline values: CDR1 ENHRY, CDR2 SYGVKD. The CDR3 is 15 residues long. CDR3 residues: CATRGPSEGADTQYF. As DNA, the CDR3 is TGTGCCACCCGAGGGCCTAGCGAAGGGGCAGATACGCAGTATTTT.

V is TRBV30 and J is TRBJ2-5, with 7 bases lining up with TRBD2. With V trimmed by 3 bases and J by 2 bases, 6 bases remained unmatched. In germline, CDR1 is GTSNPN, CDR2 SVGIG (reference sequence). The CDR3 covers 14 residues. The CDR3 DNA reads TGTGCCTGGAGGAATAGCGGGTTTCAAGAGACCCAGTACTTC. It is translated as CAWRNSGFQETQYF.

The V call is TRBV27, the J call TRBJ1-2, with a possible D match to TRBD1 (5 bases). V was clipped by 3 bases and J by 4 bases, with 12 bases between them. The CDR3 has 14 residues. Germline V lookup: CDR1 MNHEY, CDR2 SMNVEV (reference sequence). CDR3 residues: CASSFSTGRYGYTF. The CDR3, as DNA: TGTGCCAGCAGTTTTAGCACAGGCCGCTATGGCTACACCTTC.

This clone is a singleton in its sample. The chain joins TRBV2 to TRBJ1-4; tentative D call: TRBD1 (5 bases). The CDR3 length is 13 residues. Trimming stripped 8 bases from V and 7 bases from J, with 14 bases between. The germline V gene has CDR1 SNHLY and CDR2 FYNNEI. The CDR3 loop reads CASHGAQGEKLFF. CDR3 DNA sequence: TGTGCCAGCCACGGAGCCCAGGGTGAAAAACTGTTTTTT.

The chain carries TRBV7-6 and TRBJ1-5; TRBD1 might be the D (6 bases). CDR1 SGHVS and CDR2 FNYEAQ come from the germline V gene. The CDR3 is 15 residues long. V was trimmed by 5 bases and J by 0 bases, leaving 11 bases between them. The CDR3 sequence is CASSPDRFSNQPQHF. The CDR3 DNA reads as TGTGCCAGCAGCCCCGACAGGTTTAGCAATCAGCCCCAGCATTTT.

This clone is a singleton in its sample. Other DNA sequences within the sample encode an identical CDR3. This rearrangement joins TRBV29-1 to TRBJ1-2; D not resolved. The CDR3 runs to 10 residues. V dropped 2 bases and J dropped 6 bases, with 4 bases sitting between them. Germline V gene lookup returns CDR1 SQVTM and CDR2 ANQGSEA. For the CDR3, the DNA is TGCAGCGTTGAACGGGATGGCTACACCTTC. Translating gives CSVERDGYTF.

The chain is built from TRBV21-1 and TRBJ2-3; the table calls TRBD2, which could not be checked here. TRBV21-1 is a pseudogene. The CDR3 runs 17 residues. The CDR3 sequence is CASGLAGGPRSTDTQYF. Here the CDR3 DNA reads TGTGCAAGCGGGCTAGCGGGGGGGCCACGATCCACAGATACGCAGTATTTT.

V usage is TRBV10-3 and J usage is TRBJ2-1, with D possibly being TRBD2 (5 bases). Trimming shortened V by 5 bases and J by 3 bases, and 11 bases separated the two germline ends. CDR1 is ENHRY and CDR2 is SYGVKD in the germline V gene. This CDR3 comprises 14 residues. CDR3 coding DNA: TGTGCCATCAGTTTCGAAGCGGACTACAATGAGCAGTTCTTC. The encoded protein is CAISFEADYNEQFF.